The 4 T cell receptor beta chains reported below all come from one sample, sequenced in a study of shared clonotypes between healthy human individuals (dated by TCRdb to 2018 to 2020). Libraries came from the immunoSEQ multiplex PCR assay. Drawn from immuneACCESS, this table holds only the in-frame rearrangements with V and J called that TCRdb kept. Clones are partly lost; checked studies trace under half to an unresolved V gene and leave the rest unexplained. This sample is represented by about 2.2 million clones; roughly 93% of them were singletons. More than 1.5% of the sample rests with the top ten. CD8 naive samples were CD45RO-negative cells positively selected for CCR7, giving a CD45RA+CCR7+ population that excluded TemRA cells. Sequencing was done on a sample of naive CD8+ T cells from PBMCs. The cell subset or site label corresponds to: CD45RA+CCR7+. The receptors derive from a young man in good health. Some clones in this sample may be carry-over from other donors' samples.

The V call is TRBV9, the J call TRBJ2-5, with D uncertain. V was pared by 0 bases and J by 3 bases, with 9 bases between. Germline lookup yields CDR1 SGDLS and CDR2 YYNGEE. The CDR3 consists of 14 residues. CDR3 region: CASSVGVSKETQYF. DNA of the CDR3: TGTGCCAGCAGCGTAGGGGTCAGCAAAGAGACCCAGTACTTC.

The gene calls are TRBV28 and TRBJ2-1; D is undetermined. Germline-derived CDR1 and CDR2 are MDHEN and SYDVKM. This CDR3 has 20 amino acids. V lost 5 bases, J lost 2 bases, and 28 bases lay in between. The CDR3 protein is CASSTANEAGADITYNEQFF. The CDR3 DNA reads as TGTGCCAGCAGTACCGCTAACGAGGCAGGAGCTGACATTACCTACAATGAGCAGTTCTTC.

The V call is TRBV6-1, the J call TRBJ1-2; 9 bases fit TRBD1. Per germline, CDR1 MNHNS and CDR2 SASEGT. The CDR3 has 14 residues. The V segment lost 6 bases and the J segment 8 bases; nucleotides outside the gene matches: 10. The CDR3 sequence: CASRRTGETSGYTF. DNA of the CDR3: TGTGCCAGCAGACGGACAGGGGAGACCTCCGGCTACACCTTC.

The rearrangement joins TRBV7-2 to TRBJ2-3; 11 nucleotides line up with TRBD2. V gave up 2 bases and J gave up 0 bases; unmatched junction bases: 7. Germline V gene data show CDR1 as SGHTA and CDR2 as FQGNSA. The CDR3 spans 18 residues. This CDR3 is CASSLRLAGIPSTDTQYF. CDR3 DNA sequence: TGTGCCAGCAGCTTAAGACTAGCGGGGATACCAAGCACAGATACGCAGTATTTT.